Below, one T cell receptor (beta chain) is given with its context. CD4+ cells yielded CD45RA+ naive and CD45RA-negative memory subsets. The CDR3 extends over 14 amino acids. Looked up from germline, CDR1 is LNHDA and CDR2 is SQIVND (reference sequence). V dropped 9 bases and J dropped 6; count of bases not matched to a gene: 9. The data are from a study of shared clonotypes between healthy human individuals. At a deep level, the assay was run. Some clones are missing from TCRdb's copy, which holds only in-frame ones; the method was immunoSEQ multiplex PCR. This sample carries approximately 500,000 clones, 90% to 96% of them seen once, and the ten largest clones take about 0.057%.

Input material: naive CD4+ T cells sorted from blood. The subset is: CD45RA+ positively selected. The TCR comes from a woman aged 25 to 39 in good health. The chain links TRBV19 to TRBJ2-1; 9 positions agree with TRBD2. The CDR3 sequence: CASTLAGFGNEQFF. CDR3 nucleotide sequence: TGTGCCAGCACTCTAGCGGGATTTGGCAATGAGCAGTTCTTC.